A selection of T cell receptor beta chains follows, all from one sample in a study of regulatory T cells in long-lasting Graves disease. MiXCR, applied by TCRdb to the multiplex PCR reads, yields one record per CDR3 protein. This sample carries approximately 400,000 distinct CDR3 sequences, over 12% of them seen once, and the ten largest clones take approximately 7.8%. The same data also contributed to another study, on T cells in Graves' hyperthyroidism and ophthalmopathy.

The specimen was peripheral blood mononuclear cells (PBMCs), collected at new diagnosis, from a patient treated with antithyroid drugs. These receptors were collected from a woman aged 40-49 years with Graves disease. CDR3s include the opening cysteine and the closing phenylalanine or tryptophan. The D gene is left open where the match is weak. Only some rows state a clone size, as once, few, many or a class for expanded clones.

d_call: TRBD1
v_call: TRBV12-3/TRBV12-4
clone_size: NA
j_call: TRBJ2-5
cdr3_aa: CASSSGTGGGTQYF
cdr3_nt: TGTGCCAGCAGTTCCGGGACAGGGGGGGGGACCCAGTACTTC

d_call: NA
v_call: TRBV5-1
clone_size: many
j_call: TRBJ1-2
cdr3_aa: CASSPDGLNYGYTF
cdr3_nt: TGCGCCAGCAGCCCCGACGGACTTAACTATGGCTACACCTTC

d_call: TRBD1
v_call: TRBV5-1
clone_size: many
j_call: TRBJ2-7
cdr3_aa: CASSLTGTGSGEQYF
cdr3_nt: TGCGCCAGCAGCTTGACCGGGACAGGGTCGGGCGAGCAGTACTTC

d_call: TRBD2
v_call: TRBV11-2
clone_size: NA
j_call: TRBJ2-3
cdr3_aa: CASSHEGLTSTDTQYF
cdr3_nt: TGCGCCAGCAGCCACGAGGGACTAACTAGCACAGATACGCAGTATTTT

d_call: NA
v_call: TRBV18
clone_size: NA
j_call: TRBJ2-3
cdr3_aa: CASSGDSLTDTQYF
cdr3_nt: TGTGCCAGCTCAGGTGACAGCCTCACAGATACGCAGTATTTT

d_call: TRBD1
v_call: TRBV9
clone_size: few
j_call: TRBJ2-5
cdr3_aa: CASSVDDRGRETQYF
cdr3_nt: TGTGCCAGCAGCGTAGATGACAGGGGGCGGGAGACCCAGTACTTC

d_call: NA
v_call: TRBV20-1
clone_size: many
j_call: TRBJ2-7
cdr3_aa: CSARRPDRRPYEQYF
cdr3_nt: TGCAGTGCTAGGAGACCCGACCGGAGGCCCTACGAGCAGTACTTC

d_call: TRBD1
v_call: TRBV5-1
clone_size: NA
j_call: TRBJ2-7
cdr3_aa: CASQQGASDEQYF
cdr3_nt: TGCGCCAGCCAACAGGGGGCGAGCGACGAGCAGTACTTC

d_call: NA
v_call: TRBV2
clone_size: many
j_call: TRBJ2-5
cdr3_aa: CASSVLETQYF
cdr3_nt: TGTGCCAGCAGTGTTTTGGAGACCCAGTACTTC

d_call: NA
v_call: TRBV28
clone_size: many
j_call: TRBJ1-1
cdr3_aa: CASSLSGTINTEAFF
cdr3_nt: TGTGCCAGCAGTCTCTCCGGGACAATCAACACTGAAGCTTTCTTT

d_call: TRBD2
v_call: TRBV11-3
clone_size: many
j_call: TRBJ2-5
cdr3_aa: CASSPAAGGWGGETQYF
cdr3_nt: TGTGCCAGCAGCCCAGCAGCGGGAGGCTGGGGGGGAGAGACCCAGTACTTC

d_call: NA
v_call: TRBV9
clone_size: many
j_call: TRBJ2-5
cdr3_aa: CASSVDPTGQETQYF
cdr3_nt: TGTGCCAGCAGCGTAGATCCAACAGGGCAAGAGACCCAGTACTTC

d_call: NA
v_call: TRBV3-1
clone_size: NA
j_call: TRBJ2-7
cdr3_aa: CASSQDPGRYYEQYF
cdr3_nt: TGTGCCAGCAGCCAAGACCCCGGGAGATACTACGAGCAGTACTTC

d_call: NA
v_call: TRBV30
clone_size: many
j_call: TRBJ1-6
cdr3_aa: CAWRIRFNNSPLHF
cdr3_nt: TGTGCCTGGAGGATACGATTTAATAATTCACCCCTCCACTTT

d_call: NA
v_call: TRBV5-1
clone_size: many
j_call: TRBJ2-1
cdr3_aa: CASRSAGGYNEQFF
cdr3_nt: TGCGCCAGCAGATCCGCTGGAGGGTACAATGAGCAGTTCTTC

d_call: TRBD2
v_call: TRBV7-9
clone_size: NA
j_call: TRBJ2-1
cdr3_aa: CASSRGLAGDGEQFF
cdr3_nt: TGTGCCAGCAGCCGGGGACTAGCGGGAGACGGTGAGCAGTTCTTC

d_call: NA
v_call: TRBV24-1
clone_size: NA
j_call: TRBJ1-5
cdr3_aa: CATAGDYSNQPQHF
cdr3_nt: TGTGCCACCGCCGGCGATTATAGCAATCAGCCCCAGCATTTT

d_call: TRBD1
v_call: TRBV29-1
clone_size: many
j_call: TRBJ2-1
cdr3_aa: CSVVGGAEENEQFF
cdr3_nt: TGCAGCGTTGTAGGGGGCGCGGAGGAAAATGAGCAGTTCTTC

d_call: TRBD1
v_call: TRBV20-1
clone_size: many
j_call: TRBJ2-7
cdr3_aa: CSAPSPGQYYEQYF
cdr3_nt: TGCAGTGCCCCCTCCCCGGGACAGTACTACGAGCAGTACTTC

d_call: NA
v_call: TRBV29-1
clone_size: many
j_call: TRBJ1-1
cdr3_aa: CSVPAQGLNTEAFF
cdr3_nt: TGCAGCGTCCCTGCGCAGGGATTGAACACTGAAGCTTTCTTT

d_call: TRBD1
v_call: TRBV20-1
clone_size: few
j_call: TRBJ2-5
cdr3_aa: CSAKTGGPTRGETQYF
cdr3_nt: TGCAGTGCTAAGACAGGGGGCCCAACCCGAGGAGAGACCCAGTACTTC

d_call: NA
v_call: TRBV11-2
clone_size: many
j_call: TRBJ2-5
cdr3_aa: CASSTGLRTQYF
cdr3_nt: TGTGCCAGCAGCACGGGACTTCGGACCCAGTACTTC

d_call: NA
v_call: TRBV28
clone_size: many
j_call: TRBJ2-7
cdr3_aa: CASSLVPGDYEQYF
cdr3_nt: TGTGCCAGCAGTTTAGTCCCTGGCGACTACGAGCAGTACTTC

d_call: TRBD1
v_call: TRBV28
clone_size: many
j_call: TRBJ1-5
cdr3_aa: CASSRRTGSLISNQPQHF
cdr3_nt: TGTGCCAGCAGCCGCCGGACAGGGAGCCTTATTAGCAATCAGCCCCAGCATTTT

d_call: NA
v_call: TRBV5-1
clone_size: many
j_call: TRBJ2-1
cdr3_aa: CASSLGRDLQIF
cdr3_nt: TGCGCCAGCAGCTTGGGGCGGGACTTGCAGATCTTC

d_call: TRBD2
v_call: TRBV2
clone_size: NA
j_call: TRBJ2-7
cdr3_aa: CASSGVGRAHEQYF
cdr3_nt: TGTGCCAGCAGTGGAGTCGGGAGGGCCCACGAGCAGTACTTC

d_call: TRBD2
v_call: TRBV6-1
clone_size: many
j_call: TRBJ2-2
cdr3_aa: CASRSSGSFSGELFF
cdr3_nt: TGTGCCAGCAGATCTAGCGGGAGCTTCTCCGGGGAGCTGTTTTTT

d_call: NA
v_call: TRBV28
clone_size: many
j_call: TRBJ2-1
cdr3_aa: CASSFTSQHEQFF
cdr3_nt: TGTGCCAGCAGTTTTACTAGCCAACATGAGCAGTTCTTC

d_call: NA
v_call: TRBV27
clone_size: NA
j_call: TRBJ1-1
cdr3_aa: CASSLSAAGNTEAFF
cdr3_nt: TGTGCCAGCAGCCTATCCGCGGCAGGGAACACTGAAGCTTTCTTT

d_call: NA
v_call: TRBV7-9
clone_size: few
j_call: TRBJ1-4
cdr3_aa: CASSFSLPTSEDEKLFF
cdr3_nt: TGTGCCAGCAGCTTTAGCCTCCCGACTTCCGAGGATGAAAAACTGTTTTTT

d_call: NA
v_call: TRBV19
clone_size: many
j_call: TRBJ2-1
cdr3_aa: CASSQQGSYNEQFF
cdr3_nt: TGTGCCAGTAGTCAACAAGGGAGTTACAATGAGCAGTTCTTC

d_call: NA
v_call: TRBV7-9
clone_size: many
j_call: TRBJ2-2
cdr3_aa: CASSLAANTGELFF
cdr3_nt: TGTGCCAGCAGCTTAGCAGCGAACACCGGGGAGCTGTTTTTT

d_call: NA
v_call: TRBV29-1
clone_size: many
j_call: TRBJ1-1
cdr3_aa: CSVEEGGYTEAFF
cdr3_nt: TGCAGCGTTGAAGAGGGGGGCTACACTGAAGCTTTCTTT

d_call: NA
v_call: TRBV30
clone_size: many
j_call: TRBJ2-4
cdr3_aa: CAWSSTLLAKNIQYF
cdr3_nt: TGTGCCTGGAGTTCAACTTTACTAGCCAAAAACATTCAGTACTTC

d_call: NA
v_call: TRBV18
clone_size: few
j_call: TRBJ2-7
cdr3_aa: CASSPSQGDEQYF
cdr3_nt: TGTGCCAGCTCACCGTCACAGGGCGACGAGCAGTACTTC

d_call: NA
v_call: TRBV18
clone_size: few
j_call: TRBJ2-6
cdr3_aa: CASSPPANVLTF
cdr3_nt: TGTGCCAGCTCACCACCGGCCAACGTCCTGACTTTC

d_call: TRBD2
v_call: TRBV25-1
clone_size: NA
j_call: TRBJ2-3
cdr3_aa: CASSVGEGSDTQYF
cdr3_nt: TGTGCCAGCAGTGTGGGGGAGGGGTCGGATACGCAGTATTTT

d_call: NA
v_call: TRBV29-1
clone_size: many
j_call: TRBJ2-5
cdr3_aa: CSVVTSGTGAETQYF
cdr3_nt: TGCAGCGTGGTGACTAGCGGGACAGGGGCAGAGACCCAGTACTTC

d_call: TRBD2
v_call: TRBV29-1
clone_size: many
j_call: TRBJ2-7
cdr3_aa: CSVIAGGTYEQYF
cdr3_nt: TGCAGCGTGATAGCGGGAGGAACCTACGAGCAGTACTTC

d_call: TRBD2
v_call: TRBV12-3/TRBV12-4
clone_size: many
j_call: TRBJ2-3
cdr3_aa: CASSLGLREGDTQYF
cdr3_nt: TGTGCCAGCAGTTTGGGGCTGCGGGAGGGAGATACGCAGTATTTT